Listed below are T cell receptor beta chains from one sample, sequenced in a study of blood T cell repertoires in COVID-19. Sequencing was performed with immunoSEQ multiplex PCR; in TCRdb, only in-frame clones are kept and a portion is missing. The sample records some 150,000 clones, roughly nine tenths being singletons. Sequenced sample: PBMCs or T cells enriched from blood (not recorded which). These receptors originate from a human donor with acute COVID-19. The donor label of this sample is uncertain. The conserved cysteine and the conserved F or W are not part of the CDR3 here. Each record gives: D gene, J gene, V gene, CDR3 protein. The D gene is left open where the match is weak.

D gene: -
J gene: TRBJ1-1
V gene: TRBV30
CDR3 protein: AWRDSSTEAF

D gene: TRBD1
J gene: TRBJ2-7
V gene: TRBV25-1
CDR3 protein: ASRAGGPPYEQY

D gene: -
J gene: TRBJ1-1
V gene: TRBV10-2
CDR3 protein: ASSEGGARTEAF

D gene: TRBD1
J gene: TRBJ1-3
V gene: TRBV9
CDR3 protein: ASSPRSGTGGRNTIY

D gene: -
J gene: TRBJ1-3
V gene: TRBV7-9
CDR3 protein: ASSLELSSGNTIY

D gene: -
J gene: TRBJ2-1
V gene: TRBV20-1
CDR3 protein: SAGVAEEQF

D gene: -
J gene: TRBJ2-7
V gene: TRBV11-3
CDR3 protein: ASRGTTTYEQY

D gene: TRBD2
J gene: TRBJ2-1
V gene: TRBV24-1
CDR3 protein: ATSDKGTSSDEQF

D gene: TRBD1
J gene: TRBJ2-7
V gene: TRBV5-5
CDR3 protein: ASSFTAGGPYEQY

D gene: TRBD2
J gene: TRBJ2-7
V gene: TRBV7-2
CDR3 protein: ASSSRLAGGREQY

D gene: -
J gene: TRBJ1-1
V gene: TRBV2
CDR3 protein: ASRPQGDTEAF

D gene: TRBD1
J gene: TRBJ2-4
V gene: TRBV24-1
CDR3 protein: ATSDPDRSNIQY

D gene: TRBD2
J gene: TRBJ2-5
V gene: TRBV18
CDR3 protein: ASSPQSGGEETQY

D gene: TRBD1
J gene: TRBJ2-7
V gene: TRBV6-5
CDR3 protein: ASREGQGLSYEQY

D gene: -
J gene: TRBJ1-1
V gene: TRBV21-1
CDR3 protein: ASIQGASITEAF

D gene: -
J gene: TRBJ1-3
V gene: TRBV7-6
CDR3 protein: ASGMAGKPSGNTIY

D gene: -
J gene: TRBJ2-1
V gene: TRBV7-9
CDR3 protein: ASSFSGGVGNEQF

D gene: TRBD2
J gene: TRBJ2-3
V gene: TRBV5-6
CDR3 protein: ASSQGKRGPTDTQY

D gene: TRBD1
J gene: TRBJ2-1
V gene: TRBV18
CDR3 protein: ASSPQGGAEDEQF

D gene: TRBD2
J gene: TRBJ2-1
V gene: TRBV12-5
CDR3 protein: ASGSGAGGSYNEQF

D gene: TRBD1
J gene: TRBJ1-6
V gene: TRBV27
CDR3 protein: ASSARQGVNSPLH

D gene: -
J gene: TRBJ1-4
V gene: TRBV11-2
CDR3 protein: ASSALRGGVNEKLF

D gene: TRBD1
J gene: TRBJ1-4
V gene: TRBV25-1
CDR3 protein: ASSGQGAVEKLF

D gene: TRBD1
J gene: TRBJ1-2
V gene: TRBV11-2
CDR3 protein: ASLSVGQGYYGYT

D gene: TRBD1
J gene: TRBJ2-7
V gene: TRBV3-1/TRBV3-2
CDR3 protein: ASSPGQAPYEQY